This TCR beta chain is drawn from a study of T cell changes during pregnancy in multiple sclerosis. Using immunoSEQ multiplex PCR, the repertoire was profiled, and TCRdb retains in-frame clones only, with some absent. This sample has around 72,000 clones; about nine tenths occur once, and the top ten carry 0.7%. The sample in question was peripheral blood, obtained in the third trimester of pregnancy. The clonotype was recovered from a female donor in good health, enrolled as a control in a pregnancy study.

The CDR3 DNA follows: TGTGCCAGCAGCTTAGTGCCGGGACAGAACTACGAGCAGTACTTC. Translating it yields CASSLVPGQNYEQYF. The chain combines TRBV7-8 with TRBJ2-7, with 7 positions matching TRBD1. This CDR3 contains 15 residues. The trim removed 1 base at V and 3 bases at J, leaving 6 bases unmatched. The V gene's germline CDR1 is SGHVS and CDR2 FQNEAQ. Based on the CDR3 plus reference TRBV7-8 and TRBJ2-7, the full variable domain is GAGVSQSPRYKVAKRGQDVALRCDPISGHVSLFWYQQALGQGPEFLTYFQNEAQLDKSGLPSDRFFAERPEGSVSTLKIQRTQQEDSAVYLCASSLVPGQNYEQYFGPGTRLTVT.